This T cell receptor (beta chain) comes out of a study of OX40 agonist ivuxolimab in advanced cancers. Turning to the study itself: Partial responses occurred in Three dose-escalation patients, one with hepatocellular carcinoma and two with cutaneous melanoma.

Germline V gene data show CDR1 as GTSNPN and CDR2 as SVGIG (reference sequence). Trimming left V 5 bases short and J 0 bases short, with 14 bases between. CDR3 length: 15 residues. Points from the study as a whole: No antigen was identified for the clonally expanded peripheral T cells.

Clones were read by immunoSEQ multiplex PCR, and TCRdb kept only the in-frame ones, dropping some. The sample contains about 90,000 clones, roughly 85% of which appear only once. For this clone: The antigen remains unidentified.

Specimen: CD4+ or CD8+ T cells sorted from blood, collected in a trial of the OX40 agonist ivuxolimab. This sequence joins TRBV30 and TRBJ1-3; D is ambiguous. This clonotype was obtained from an adult with an advanced solid tumor such as melanoma, head and neck, liver or kidney cancer. In DNA, the CDR3 is TGTGCCTGGGGAGATTGGAGGAGCTCTGGAAACACCATATATTTT. The encoded protein is CAWGDWRSSGNTIYF.